Following are 8 T cell receptor beta chains from one sample sequenced in a study of vaccination and CD4 T cells after COVID-19. These TCRs are of unknown antigen specificity. Indicated treatment: approximately nine-day PBMC culture with coronavirus spike peptide pools or control peptides (ViraFEST assay). With the Oncomine TCR Beta short-read assay, DNA from cultured CD4+ T cells was sequenced. One entry per CDR3 protein, called by TCRdb with MiXCR from the PCR reads. The sample contains about 19,000 distinct CDR3 sequences, over 45% of which appear only once. Sequenced material: CD4+ T cells from blood, cultured in vitro, taken before SARS-CoV-2 vaccination. Receptors were obtained from a human donor who had recovered from COVID-19.

This chain joins TRBV6-2 or TRBV6-3 and TRBJ1-1; no reliable D call. V was clipped by 4 bases and J by 1 base, with 10 bases between them. The CDR3 covers 14 residues. The germline CDR1 and CDR2 sequences are MNHEY and SVGEGT. CDR3 DNA sequence: TGTGCCAGCAGTTCTCGTGGATGGAACACTGAAGCTTTCTTT. Residues: CASSSRGWNTEAFF.

The chain joins TRBV5-1 to TRBJ2-3, with 7 bases aligning to TRBD2. This CDR3 is 16 amino acids long. V dropped 3 bases and J dropped 3; count of bases not matched to a gene: 10. CDR1 and CDR2 from the germline V gene are SGHRS and YFSETQ. The CDR3 sequence is CASSSEGRGSTDTQYF. In DNA form, the CDR3 reads TGCGCCAGCAGCTCGGAGGGGCGCGGGAGTACAGATACGCAGTATTTT.

The J gene is TRBJ2-3, the V gene TRBV2, with D tentatively TRBD2 (6 bases). The CDR3 spans 15 residues. CDR1 is SNHLY and CDR2 is FYNNEI in the germline V gene. V was clipped by 6 bases and J by 6 bases, with 19 bases between them. Here the CDR3 DNA reads TGTGCCAGCAGGGGAGGAGGTACCCGGAGGGATACGCAGTATTTT. Amino acid sequence: CASRGGGTRRDTQYF.

The chain joins TRBV12-3 or TRBV12-4 to TRBJ1-2, with 7 positions matching TRBD1. With V trimmed by 6 bases and J by 14 bases, 12 bases remained unmatched. The CDR3 is made up of 12 amino acids. Written as DNA, the CDR3 is TGTGCCAGCAGCCCCGGGACAGCCAGAAGAACCTTC. Its translation is CASSPGTARRTF.

This sequence joins TRBV2 and TRBJ2-7; the D is unclear. Trimming pared 6 bases from V and 1 base from J, leaving 13 bases between. Germline CDR1 and CDR2: SNHLY and FYNNEI. CDR3 length equals 14 residues. DNA of the CDR3: TGTGCCAGCAGCGGTCCCTTTAGGTCCTACGAGCAGTACTTC. This codes for CASSGPFRSYEQYF.

Of note for this clonotype: This may stem from a read error, because a much larger clone lies one nucleotide away. CDR3 sequence: CASSIELAGKREQFF. CDR3 bases: TGTGCCAGTAGTATTGAATTAGCGGGAAAGCGTGAGCAGTTCTTC. V is TRBV19 and J is TRBJ2-1, with TRBD2 matching over 8 bases. Germline CDR1 reads LNHDA; CDR2 reads SQIVND (reference sequence). The CDR3 length is 15 residues. The V and J ends lost 3 bases and 9 bases, in that order; junction bases with no gene match: 10.

The DNA for the CDR3 is TGTGCCAGCAGCAGCCGGGACCGGCAAGAGACCCAGTACTTC. Protein: CASSSRDRQETQYF. This chain uses TRBV7-9 with TRBJ2-5, with D perhaps assigned TRBD1 or TRBD2 (5 bases each). The CDR3 has 14 amino acids. V gave up 5 bases and J gave up 2 bases, with 12 bases separating them. CDR1 is SEHNR and CDR2 is FQNEAQ in the germline V gene (reference sequence).

The chain carries TRBV7-2 and TRBJ2-5, with D perhaps given as TRBD1 or TRBD2 (6 bases each). Germline V gene sequence: CDR1 SGHTA, CDR2 FQGNSA. This CDR3 comprises 13 residues. V lost 5 bases, J lost 1 base, and 8 bases lay in between. The CDR3 DNA is TGTGCCAGCAGCCCGGGGGCCCAAGAGACCCAGTACTTC. Translation: CASSPGAQETQYF.